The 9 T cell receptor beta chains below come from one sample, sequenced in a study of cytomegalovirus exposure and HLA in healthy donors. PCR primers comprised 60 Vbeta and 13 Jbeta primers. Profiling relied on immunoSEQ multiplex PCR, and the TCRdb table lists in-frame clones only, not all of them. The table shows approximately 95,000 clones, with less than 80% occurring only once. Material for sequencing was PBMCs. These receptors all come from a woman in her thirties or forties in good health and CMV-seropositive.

The CDR3 region is CASSGGQGAGNTIYF. CDR3 nucleotides: TGTGCCAGCAGCGGGGGACAGGGGGCTGGAAACACCATATATTTT. The V and J genes are TRBV5-6 and TRBJ1-3; TRBD1 aligns across 11 bases. The V gene end was trimmed by 4 bases and the J gene end by 2 bases; junction bases not matched to a gene: 2. The germline V gene encodes CDR1 SGHDT and CDR2 YYEEEE. The CDR3 is 15 residues long.

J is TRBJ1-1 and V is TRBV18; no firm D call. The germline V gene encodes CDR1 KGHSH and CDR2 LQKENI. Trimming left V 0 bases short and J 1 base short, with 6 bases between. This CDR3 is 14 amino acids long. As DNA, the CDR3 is TGTGCCAGCTCACCACCGCACGGGAACACTGAAGCTTTCTTT. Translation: CASSPPHGNTEAFF.

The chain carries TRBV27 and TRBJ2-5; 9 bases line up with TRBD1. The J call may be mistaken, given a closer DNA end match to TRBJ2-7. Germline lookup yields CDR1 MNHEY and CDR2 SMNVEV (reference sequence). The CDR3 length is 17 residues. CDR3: CASSLHSPGQGPYEQYF. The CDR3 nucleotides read TGTGCCAGCAGTTTACATAGTCCGGGACAGGGACCCTACGAGCAGTACTTC.

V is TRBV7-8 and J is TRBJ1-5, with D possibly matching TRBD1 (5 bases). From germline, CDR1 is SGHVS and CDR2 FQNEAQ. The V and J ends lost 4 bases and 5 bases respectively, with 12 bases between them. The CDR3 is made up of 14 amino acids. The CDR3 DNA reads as TGTGCCAGCAGCTACGGGGGAGGTTATCAGCCCCAGCATTTT. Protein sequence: CASSYGGGYQPQHF. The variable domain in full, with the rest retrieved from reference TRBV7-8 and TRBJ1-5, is GAGVSQSPRYKVAKRGQDVALRCDPISGHVSLFWYQQALGQGPEFLTYFQNEAQLDKSGLPSDRFFAERPEGSVSTLKIQRTQQEDSAVYLCASSYGGGYQPQHFGDGTRLSIL.

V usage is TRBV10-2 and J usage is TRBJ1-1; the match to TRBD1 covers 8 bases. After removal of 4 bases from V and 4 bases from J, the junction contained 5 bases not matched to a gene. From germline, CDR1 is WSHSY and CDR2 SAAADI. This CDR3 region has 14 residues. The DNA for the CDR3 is TGCGCCAGCAGTGTGACAGGGGAGACCACTGAAGCTTTCTTT. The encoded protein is CASSVTGETTEAFF.

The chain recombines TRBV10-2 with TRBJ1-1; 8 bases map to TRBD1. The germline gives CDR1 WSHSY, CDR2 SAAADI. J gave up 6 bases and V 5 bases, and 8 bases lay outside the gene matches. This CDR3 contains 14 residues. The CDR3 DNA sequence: TGCGCCAGCAGTCCGACAGGGGCAGGCTCTGAAGCTTTCTTT. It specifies CASSPTGAGSEAFF.

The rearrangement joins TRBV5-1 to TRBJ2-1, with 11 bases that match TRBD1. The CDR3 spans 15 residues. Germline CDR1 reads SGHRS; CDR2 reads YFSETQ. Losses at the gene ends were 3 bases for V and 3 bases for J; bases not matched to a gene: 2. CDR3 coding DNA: TGCGCCAGCAGCTCGGGACAGGGGGGCTACAATGAGCAGTTCTTC. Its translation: CASSSGQGGYNEQFF.

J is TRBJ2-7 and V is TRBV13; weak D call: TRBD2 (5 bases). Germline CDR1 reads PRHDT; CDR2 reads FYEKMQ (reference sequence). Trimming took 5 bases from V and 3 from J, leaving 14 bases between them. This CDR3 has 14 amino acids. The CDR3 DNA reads TGTGCCAGCAGCCTTAACGGGAACCACTACGAGCAGTACTTC. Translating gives CASSLNGNHYEQYF.

This chain's CDR3 is CASSSSLAGSYEQYF. The CDR3 nucleotides are TGTGCCAGCAGCTCATCACTAGCGGGGTCCTACGAGCAGTACTTC. This chain joins TRBV11-1 and TRBJ2-7; 10 nucleotides align to TRBD2. The CDR3 contains 15 residues. Germline V gene lookup returns CDR1 SGHAT and CDR2 FQDESV (reference sequence). J was trimmed by 1 base and V by 4 bases; bases with no gene match: 4. The variable domain in full, with the rest retrieved from reference TRBV11-1 and TRBJ2-7, is EAEVAQSPRYKITEKSQAVAFWCDPISGHATLYWYRQILGQGPELLVQFQDESVVDDSQLPKDRFSAERLKGVDSTLKIQPAELGDSAMYLCASSSSLAGSYEQYFGPGTRLTVT.